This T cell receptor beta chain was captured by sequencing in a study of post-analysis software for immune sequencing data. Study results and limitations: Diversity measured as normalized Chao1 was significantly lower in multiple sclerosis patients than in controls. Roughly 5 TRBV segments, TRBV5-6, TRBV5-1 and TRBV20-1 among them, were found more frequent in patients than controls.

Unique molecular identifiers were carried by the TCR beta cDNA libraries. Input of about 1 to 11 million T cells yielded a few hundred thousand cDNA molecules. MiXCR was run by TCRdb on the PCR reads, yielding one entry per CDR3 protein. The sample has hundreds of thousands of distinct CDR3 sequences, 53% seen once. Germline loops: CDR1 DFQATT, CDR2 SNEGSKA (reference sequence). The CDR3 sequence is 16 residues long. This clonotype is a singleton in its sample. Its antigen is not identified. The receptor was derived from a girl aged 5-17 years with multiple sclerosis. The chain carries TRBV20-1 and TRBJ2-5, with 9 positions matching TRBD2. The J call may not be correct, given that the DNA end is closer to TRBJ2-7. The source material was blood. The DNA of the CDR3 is TGCAGTGCTAGAGATCCGGCGGGAGGGCCCCGCTACGAGCAGTACTTC. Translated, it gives CSARDPAGGPRYEQYF.